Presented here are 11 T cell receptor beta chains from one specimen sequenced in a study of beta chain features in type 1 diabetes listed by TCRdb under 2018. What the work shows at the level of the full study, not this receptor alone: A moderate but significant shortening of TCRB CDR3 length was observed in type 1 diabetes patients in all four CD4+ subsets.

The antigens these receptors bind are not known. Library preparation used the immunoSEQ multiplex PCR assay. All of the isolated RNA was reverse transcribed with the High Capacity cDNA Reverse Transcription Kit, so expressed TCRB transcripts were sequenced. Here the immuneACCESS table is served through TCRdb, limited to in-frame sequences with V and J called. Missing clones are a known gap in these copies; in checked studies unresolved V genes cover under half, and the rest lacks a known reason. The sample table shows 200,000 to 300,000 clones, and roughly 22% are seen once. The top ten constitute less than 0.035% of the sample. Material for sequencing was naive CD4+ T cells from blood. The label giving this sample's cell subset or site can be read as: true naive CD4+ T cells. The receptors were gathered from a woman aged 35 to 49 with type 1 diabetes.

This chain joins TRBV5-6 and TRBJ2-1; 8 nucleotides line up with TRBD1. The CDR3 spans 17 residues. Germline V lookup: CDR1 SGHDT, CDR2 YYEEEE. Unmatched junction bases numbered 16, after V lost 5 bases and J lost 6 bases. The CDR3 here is CASRDGPGQGRGNEQFF. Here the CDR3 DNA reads TGTGCCAGCAGAGACGGACCTGGACAGGGACGGGGCAATGAGCAGTTCTTC.

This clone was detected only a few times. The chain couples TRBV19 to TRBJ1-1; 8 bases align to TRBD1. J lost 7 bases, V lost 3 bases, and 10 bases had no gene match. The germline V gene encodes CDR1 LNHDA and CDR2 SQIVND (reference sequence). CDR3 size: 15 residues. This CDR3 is CASSIGAGGRDEAFF. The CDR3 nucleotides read TGTGCCAGTAGTATCGGGGCAGGGGGCAGGGATGAAGCTTTCTTT.

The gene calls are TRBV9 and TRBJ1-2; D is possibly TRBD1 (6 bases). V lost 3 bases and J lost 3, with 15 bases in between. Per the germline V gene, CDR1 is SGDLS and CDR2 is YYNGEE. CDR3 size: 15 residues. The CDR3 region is CASSAAQQGHYGYTF. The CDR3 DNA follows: TGTGCCAGCAGCGCGGCCCAACAGGGTCACTATGGCTACACCTTC. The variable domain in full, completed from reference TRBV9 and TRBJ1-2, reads DSGVTQTPKHLITATGQRVTLRCSPRSGDLSVYWYQQSLDQGLQFLIQYYNGEERAKGNILERFSAQQFPDLHSELNLSSLELGDSALYFCASSAAQQGHYGYTFGSGTRLTVV.

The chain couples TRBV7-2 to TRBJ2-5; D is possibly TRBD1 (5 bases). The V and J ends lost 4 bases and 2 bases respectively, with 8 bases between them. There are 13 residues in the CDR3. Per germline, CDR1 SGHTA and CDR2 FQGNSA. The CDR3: CASSSWTQETQYF. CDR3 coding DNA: TGTGCCAGCAGCTCCTGGACACAAGAGACCCAGTACTTC.

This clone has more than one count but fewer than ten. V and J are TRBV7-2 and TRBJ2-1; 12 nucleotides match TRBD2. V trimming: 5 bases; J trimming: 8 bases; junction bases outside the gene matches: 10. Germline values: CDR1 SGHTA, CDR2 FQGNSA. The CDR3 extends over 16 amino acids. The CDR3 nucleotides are TGTGCCAGCAGCGGGACTAGCGGGCTCTCGGAACATGAGCAGTTCTTC. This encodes CASSGTSGLSEHEQFF.

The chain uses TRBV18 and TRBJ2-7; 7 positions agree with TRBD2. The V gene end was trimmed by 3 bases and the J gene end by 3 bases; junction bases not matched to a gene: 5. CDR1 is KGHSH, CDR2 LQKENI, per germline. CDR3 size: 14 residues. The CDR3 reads CASSPGRVHYEQYF. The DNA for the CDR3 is TGTGCCAGCTCACCGGGGAGGGTCCACTACGAGCAGTACTTC.

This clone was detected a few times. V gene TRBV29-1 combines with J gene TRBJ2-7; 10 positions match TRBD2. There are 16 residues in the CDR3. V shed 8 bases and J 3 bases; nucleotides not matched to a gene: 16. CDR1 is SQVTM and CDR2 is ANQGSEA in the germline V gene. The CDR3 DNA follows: TGCAGCATCCCCCGCGCGGTAGCGGGGGGTTACTACGAGCAGTACTTC. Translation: CSIPRAVAGGYYEQYF.

In nucleotides, the CDR3 is TGTGCCATCTGCGCACAGGGGGGCAATCAGCCCCAGCATTTT. As protein: CAICAQGGNQPQHF. The V and J genes are TRBV10-3 and TRBJ1-5; 8 positions match TRBD1. CDR1 and CDR2 (germline): ENHRY, SYGVKD. With 8 bases clipped from V and 2 bases from J, the junction kept 5 bases outside the gene matches. CDR3 size: 14 residues.

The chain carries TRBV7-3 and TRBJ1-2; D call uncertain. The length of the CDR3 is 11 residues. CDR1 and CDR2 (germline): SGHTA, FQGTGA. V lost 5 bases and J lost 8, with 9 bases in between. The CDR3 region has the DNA TGTGCCAGCAGCGACGGGATCGGCTACACCTTC. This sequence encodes CASSDGIGYTF.

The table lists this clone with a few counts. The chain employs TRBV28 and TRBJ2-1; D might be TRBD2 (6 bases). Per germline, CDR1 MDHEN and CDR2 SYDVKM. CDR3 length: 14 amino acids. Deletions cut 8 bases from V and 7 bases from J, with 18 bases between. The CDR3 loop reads CASGGTPVWNEQFF. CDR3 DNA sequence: TGTGCCAGCGGCGGGACGCCTGTATGGAATGAGCAGTTCTTC.

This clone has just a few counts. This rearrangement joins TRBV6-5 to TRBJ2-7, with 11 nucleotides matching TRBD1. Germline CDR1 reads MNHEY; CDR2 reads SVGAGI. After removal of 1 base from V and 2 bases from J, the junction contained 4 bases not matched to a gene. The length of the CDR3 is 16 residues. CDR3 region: CASSYLGGQGAYEQYF. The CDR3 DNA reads TGTGCCAGCAGTTACTTGGGGGGACAGGGGGCCTACGAGCAGTACTTC.